This record concerns one T cell receptor beta chain sequence. Its cognate antigen is unknown. This CDR3 comprises 15 residues. The germline gives CDR1 SGHRS, CDR2 YFSETQ. With V trimmed by 3 bases and J by 13 bases, 13 bases remained unmatched. The sample comes from a study of cytomegalovirus exposure and HLA in healthy donors. Study-wide points: V- and J-gene trimming of TCR beta was linked (in a later analysis) to a missense DCLRE1C variant.

In the PCR, 60 Vbeta and 13 Jbeta primers were used. The table came from immunoSEQ multiplex PCR; TCRdb's copy has only in-frame clones and leaves some out. The table records around 130,000 clones, 65% to 90% of them present only once. The TCR originated in a man in his fifties or sixties in good health and CMV-seronegative. The sample comprised PBMCs. V gene TRBV5-1 combines with J gene TRBJ1-2, with 12 bases lining up with TRBD1. The CDR3 bases are TGCGCCAGCAGCTCCGGACCGGGACAGGGGGCGCAGGGCACCTTC. Translation gives CASSSGPGQGAQGTF.